This entry is about one T cell receptor beta chain. The sample belongs to a study of blood T cell repertoires in COVID-19. Background on the study: T cells, B-cell-depleted T cells, or PBMCs provided the cDNA or gDNA that served as material.

Sequencing used immunoSEQ multiplex PCR; TCRdb keeps in-frame clones, though not all of them. Of 90,000 or so clones in the sample, 83% were seen once. The TCR comes from a human donor in a cohort sampled during active COVID-19. The sequenced material came from peripheral blood.

In DNA, the CDR3 is TGTGCCAGCAGTTACCCCGGGGGGAACACTGAAGCTTTCTTT. Encoded protein: CASSYPGGNTEAFF. The chain is built from TRBV6-2 or TRBV6-3 and TRBJ1-1, with D possibly matching TRBD1 (5 bases). Trimming stripped 2 bases from V and 1 base from J, with 8 bases between. The germline gives CDR1 MNHEY, CDR2 SVGEGT. The CDR3 consists of 14 residues.